This T cell receptor beta chain appears in the sequencing data of a study of blood T cell repertoires in COVID-19. The length of the CDR3 is 15 residues. Germline assignment: CDR1 MNHNS and CDR2 SASEGT. V shed 1 base and J shed 3 bases, with 13 bases lying between them. Produced via immunoSEQ multiplex PCR; TCRdb's table is partial and in-frame only. The sample lists 70,000 to 95,000 clones, 75% to 90% occurring once. The material sequenced was peripheral blood. The TCR comes from a woman aged 40-49 years with active or convalescent COVID-19. V usage is TRBV6-1 and J usage is TRBJ2-7; the D gene is possibly TRBD1 (6 bases). Here the CDR3 reads CASSEVQGVVYEQYF. The CDR3 DNA is TGTGCCAGCAGTGAAGTACAGGGTGTTGTCTACGAGCAGTACTTC.